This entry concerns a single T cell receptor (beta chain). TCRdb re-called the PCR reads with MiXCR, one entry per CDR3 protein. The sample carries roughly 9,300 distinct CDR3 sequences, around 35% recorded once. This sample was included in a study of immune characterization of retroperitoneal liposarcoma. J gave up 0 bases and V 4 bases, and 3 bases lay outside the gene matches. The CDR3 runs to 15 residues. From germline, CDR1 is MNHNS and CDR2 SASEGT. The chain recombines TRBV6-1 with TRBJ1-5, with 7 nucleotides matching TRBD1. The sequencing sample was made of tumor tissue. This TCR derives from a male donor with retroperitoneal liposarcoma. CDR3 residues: CASSVRGFSNQPQHF. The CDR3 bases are TGTGCCAGCAGTGTCAGGGGGTTTAGCAATCAGCCCCAGCATTTT.